Each of the 21 T cell receptor beta chains below was sequenced from the same sample in a study of Ad26.COV2.S vaccination and SARS-CoV-2 variants. Sample treatment: around 19 received Ad26.COV2.S at low or high dose, single or two shots; about 5 received placebo; per-sample allocation not given. At day 63 after the first vaccine or placebo injection, samples were drawn. Using immunoSEQ multiplex PCR, the repertoire was profiled, and TCRdb retains in-frame clones only, with some absent. Among 380,000 or so clones listed, 70% to 90% were seen once. The sequenced sample was peripheral blood, obtained in a trial of Ad26.COV2.S vaccine versus placebo. The source of these receptors is a person aged 18 to 65 who received the Ad26.COV2.S COVID-19 vaccine or a placebo.

The chain joins TRBV7-7 to TRBJ2-5, with 7 positions matching TRBD2. CDR3 length equals 13 residues. Germline CDR1 reads SSHAT; CDR2 reads FNYEAQ (reference sequence). CDR3 sequence: CAVAAGHQETQYF. The CDR3 bases are TGTGCGGTGGCAGCGGGGCACCAAGAGACCCAGTACTTC.

The count of this clone is one. This sequence joins TRBV29-1 and TRBJ1-6; 7 bases are a match to TRBD1. The CDR3 extends over 14 amino acids. The junction had 9 bases not matched to a gene; V was cut back by 6 bases and J by 7 bases. Germline V gene data show CDR1 as SQVTM and CDR2 as ANQGSEA. The CDR3 DNA is TGCAGCGTAAAGAGCGGGACAGCCAATTCACCCCTCCACTTT. Translating gives CSVKSGTANSPLHF. Based on the CDR3 plus reference TRBV29-1 and TRBJ1-6, the full variable domain is SAVISQKPSRDICQRGTSLTIQCQVDSQVTMMFWYRQQPGQSLTLIATANQGSEATYESGFVIDKFPISRPNLTFSTLTVSNMSPEDSSIYLCSVKSGTANSPLHFGNGTRLTVT.

The J gene is TRBJ1-5, the V gene TRBV6-2 or TRBV6-3; D uncertain. Trimming pared 6 bases from V and 4 bases from J, leaving 10 bases between. The CDR3 loop spans 13 amino acids. The germline CDR1 and CDR2 sequences are MNHEY and SVGEGT. This chain's CDR3 is CASSPLSNQPQHF. Written as DNA, the CDR3 is TGTGCCAGCAGCCCGCTAAGTAATCAGCCCCAGCATTTT.

This clone was seen a single time. The chain links TRBV7-2 to TRBJ2-1; 12 bases match TRBD2. With 0 bases clipped from V and 3 bases from J, the junction kept 6 bases outside the gene matches. Germline CDR1 SGHTA, CDR2 FQGNSA. The CDR3 extends over 18 amino acids. CDR3 coding DNA: TGTGCCAGCAGCTTAGCGGCTTCACTAGCGGGGGGCTACAATGAGCAGTTCTTC. This encodes CASSLAASLAGGYNEQFF.

J is TRBJ2-7 and V is TRBV4-1; 11 nucleotides agree with TRBD1. The CDR3 is made up of 16 amino acids. Per the germline V gene, CDR1 is MGHRA and CDR2 is YSYEKL. The trim removed 0 bases at V and 4 bases at J, leaving 5 bases unmatched. CDR3 loop: CASSQERTGGRYEQYF. CDR3 DNA sequence: TGCGCCAGCAGCCAAGAGAGGACAGGGGGCCGGTACGAGCAGTACTTC.

The J gene is TRBJ2-1, the V gene TRBV11-2; a weak D match, TRBD2 (6 bases). V was cut by 4 bases and J by 0 bases, with 13 bases left in between. This CDR3 comprises 16 residues. Germline CDR1 and CDR2: SGHAT and FQNNGV. CDR3 loop: CASSSSSVSSYNEQFF. In DNA, the CDR3 is TGTGCCAGCAGCTCCTCTAGCGTTAGCTCCTACAATGAGCAGTTCTTC.

V gene TRBV7-3 combines with J gene TRBJ1-1; D not certain. V was clipped by 2 bases and J by 8 bases, with 15 bases between them. CDR3 length: 14 residues. Germline loops: CDR1 SGHTA, CDR2 FQGTGA. CDR3 loop: CASSLGGNSLEAFF. In DNA form, the CDR3 reads TGTGCCAGCAGCTTAGGAGGTAATAGTCTCGAAGCTTTCTTT.

This chain connects TRBV18 to TRBJ1-4, with a possible D match to TRBD1 (5 bases). Between the trimmed V and J ends, which lost 5 bases and 7 bases, there was a span of 11 bases. Germline V gene data show CDR1 as KGHSH and CDR2 as LQKENI. The CDR3 length is 13 residues. This chain's CDR3 is CASSETVGEKLFF. The CDR3 bases are TGTGCCAGCTCAGAGACAGTAGGTGAAAAACTGTTTTTT.

This sequence joins TRBV7-2 and TRBJ2-3, with 9 bases identical to TRBD2. The CDR3 covers 16 residues. With V trimmed by 1 base and J by 6 bases, 8 bases remained unmatched. Looked up from germline, CDR1 is SGHTA and CDR2 is FQGNSA. The CDR3 DNA reads as TGTGCCAGCAGCTTAGTTCTAGCGGGGAGGTTGGATACGCAGTATTTT. This translates into CASSLVLAGRLDTQYF.

This sequence joins TRBV9 and TRBJ2-5, with TRBD1 identical over 7 bases. Germline V gives CDR1 SGDLS, CDR2 YYNGEE. J gave up 4 bases and V 2 bases, and 5 bases lay outside the gene matches. This CDR3 contains 14 residues. CDR3 sequence reads: CASSVGQDRETQYF. CDR3 DNA sequence: TGTGCCAGCAGCGTTGGACAGGACCGAGAGACCCAGTACTTC.

This sequence joins TRBV4-2 and TRBJ2-7, with D perhaps matching TRBD2 (5 bases). Germline CDR1 LGHNA, CDR2 YNFKEQ. The CDR3 consists of 15 residues. The ends were cut back, 1 base at V and 4 bases at J, with 14 bases in the middle. CDR3 sequence: CASSQVPGGRYEQYF. The CDR3 DNA is TGTGCCAGCAGCCAAGTACCGGGTGGGAGATACGAGCAGTACTTC.

This rearrangement joins TRBV30 to TRBJ1-3, with no clear D. Trimming pared 2 bases from V and 2 bases from J, leaving 7 bases between. The CDR3 length is 13 residues. Per the germline V gene, CDR1 is GTSNPN and CDR2 is SVGIG (reference sequence). This CDR3 reads CAWSQRTGNTIYF. CDR3 sequence (DNA): TGTGCCTGGAGTCAGAGAACTGGAAACACCATATATTTT.

This clone has more than one count but fewer than ten. The J gene is TRBJ1-5, the V gene TRBV2; 7 bases agree with TRBD1. Looked up from germline, CDR1 is SNHLY and CDR2 is FYNNEI. Unmatched junction bases numbered 13, after V lost 8 bases and J lost 6 bases. This CDR3 is 15 amino acids long. CDR3 bases: TGTGCCAGCGTAGAAGACAGGGTGGGAGGTCAGCCCCAGCATTTT. Protein sequence: CASVEDRVGGQPQHF.

The chain uses TRBV4-3 and TRBJ2-3; D is possibly TRBD2 (5 bases). Germline-derived CDR1 and CDR2 are LGHNA and YSLEER. The CDR3 spans 16 residues. The V end was cut by 4 bases, the J end by 1 base, with 15 bases between. The CDR3 here is CASSRREGPGTDTQYF. CDR3 coding DNA: TGCGCCAGCAGCCGAAGAGAGGGTCCTGGCACAGATACGCAGTATTTT.

The CDR3 DNA follows: TGTGCCAGTAGTAACGGGGGTTTTGGCTACACCTTC. It specifies CASSNGGFGYTF. The rearrangement joins TRBV19 to TRBJ1-2; possibly TRBD1 for D (5 bases). Germline V gives CDR1 LNHDA, CDR2 SQIVND (reference sequence). The V end lost 4 bases, the J end lost 7 bases, and 10 bases lay between the germline ends. The CDR3 extends over 12 amino acids.

The chain uses TRBV3-1 (or the pseudogene TRBV3-2) and TRBJ2-5, with 7 bases aligning to TRBD2. Germline assignment: CDR1 LGHDT and CDR2 YNNKEL (reference sequence). The CDR3 contains 14 residues. V trimming: 4 bases; J trimming: 2 bases; junction bases outside the gene matches: 4. This CDR3 is CASSPSGPQETQYF. Here the CDR3 DNA reads TGTGCCAGCAGCCCTAGCGGCCCGCAAGAGACCCAGTACTTC.

This clone is a singleton in its sample. The chain uses TRBV9 and TRBJ2-2; weak D call: TRBD1 (6 bases). Trimming took off 5 bases at V and 5 bases at J, with 10 bases between the two ends. The germline gives CDR1 SGDLS, CDR2 YYNGEE. The CDR3 runs 13 residues. CDR3 amino acids: CASRQGNTGELFF. CDR3 nucleotide sequence: TGTGCCAGCAGACAGGGTAATACCGGGGAGCTGTTTTTT.

The chain links TRBV10-1 to TRBJ2-3; D is unresolved. The V end lost 4 bases, the J end lost 2 bases, and 7 bases lay between the germline ends. Germline CDR1 WNHNN, CDR2 SYGVQD (reference sequence). This CDR3 is built from 13 residues. The CDR3 DNA follows: TGCGCCAGCAGTGCAGGCCTCACAGATACGCAGTATTTT. Residues: CASSAGLTDTQYF.

The genes are TRBV6-1 and TRBJ2-1, with no clear D. V lost 2 bases, J lost 3 bases, and 11 bases lay in between. The length of the CDR3 is 15 residues. Germline V gives CDR1 MNHNS, CDR2 SASEGT. This chain's CDR3 is CASSERIAFYNEQFF. In nucleotides, the CDR3 is TGTGCCAGCAGTGAACGCATCGCTTTCTACAATGAGCAGTTCTTC.

The chain links TRBV28 to TRBJ1-2; possible D gene TRBD1, 5 bases. Looked up from germline, CDR1 is MDHEN and CDR2 is SYDVKM. The CDR3 sequence is 14 residues long. V dropped 3 bases and J dropped 4 bases, with 12 bases sitting between them. CDR3 region: CASSLRGVTYGYTF. Here the CDR3 DNA reads TGTGCCAGCAGTTTGCGAGGGGTTACCTATGGCTACACCTTC.

The chain couples TRBV7-2 to TRBJ1-5; TRBD1 matches at 8 bases. Germline assignment: CDR1 SGHTA and CDR2 FQGNSA. Germline trimming cut 1 base from V and 10 bases from J; bases unmatched to any gene: 12. The CDR3 runs 16 residues. CDR3 coding DNA: TGTGCCAGCAGCTTAGTTCAGGGGACAGGTAGGGGCCCCCAGCATTTT. Residues: CASSLVQGTGRGPQHF.